Following are 31 T cell receptor beta chains from one sample sequenced in a study of T cell responses to AZD1222 COVID-19 vaccine. TCRdb keeps only in-frame clones here, not all; method: immunoSEQ multiplex PCR. The sample lists 100,000 to 150,000 clones, around nine tenths occurring once. Here the sequenced sample was peripheral blood, taken on day 0 of AZD1222 vaccination. These receptors all come from an adult in good health.

The chain recombines TRBV6-5 with TRBJ2-7; 12 bases agree with TRBD2. Germline V CDR1 and CDR2: MNHEY, SVGAGI. The V segment lost 7 bases and the J segment 0 bases; nucleotides outside the gene matches: 4. The CDR3 spans 15 residues. CDR3 sequence reads: CASTQTSGGSYEQYF. CDR3 nucleotide sequence: TGTGCCAGCACCCAGACTAGCGGGGGCTCCTACGAGCAGTACTTC.

This chain joins TRBV18 and TRBJ2-2, with D possibly matching TRBD2 (6 bases). This CDR3 comprises 13 residues. Trimming stripped 6 bases from V and 3 bases from J, with 8 bases between. Germline-derived CDR1 and CDR2 are KGHSH and LQKENI. The CDR3 DNA follows: TGTGCCAGCTCTTCGGGGGACACCGGGGAGCTGTTTTTT. Translation: CASSSGDTGELFF.

V and J are TRBV30 and TRBJ2-7; D might be TRBD1 or TRBD2, each matching 5 bases. Trimming pared 3 bases from V and 4 bases from J, leaving 10 bases between. The CDR3 is made up of 12 amino acids. CDR1 and CDR2 from the germline V gene are GTSNPN and SVGIG (reference sequence). CDR3: CAWSGASYEQYF. The CDR3 bases are TGTGCCTGGAGCGGGGCTAGTTACGAGCAGTACTTC.

This chain links TRBV2 with TRBJ2-3; D is unclear. The ends were cut back, 6 bases at V and 2 bases at J, with 6 bases in the middle. CDR1 is SNHLY and CDR2 is FYNNEI in the germline V gene. This CDR3 has 12 residues. The CDR3 DNA is TGTGCCAGCAGCCAGTCCACAGATACGCAGTATTTT. Its translation is CASSQSTDTQYF.

The rearrangement joins TRBV7-8 to TRBJ2-5; 9 bases are shared with TRBD2. There are 20 residues in the CDR3. Germline CDR1 reads SGHVS; CDR2 reads FQNEAQ. V was pared by 4 bases and J by 4 bases, with 22 bases of the junction left unmatched. The CDR3: CASSSHPSLGGRAERETQYF. Here the CDR3 DNA reads TGTGCCAGCAGCTCTCACCCTTCCCTGGGCGGGAGGGCCGAGCGAGAGACCCAGTACTTC.

This chain joins TRBV6-5 and TRBJ1-4; the D gene is possibly TRBD1 (6 bases). The CDR3 consists of 15 residues. The V gene lost 5 bases and the J gene lost 4 bases, with 14 bases spanning the gap. Per germline, CDR1 MNHEY and CDR2 SVGAGI. The CDR3 nucleotides read TGTGCCAGCAGTCCTACAGGGACGGGTAATGAAAAACTGTTTTTT. Translation gives CASSPTGTGNEKLFF.

V is TRBV9 and J is TRBJ2-7; D is unresolved. The V gene lost 0 bases and the J gene lost 2 bases, with 9 bases spanning the gap. Per germline, CDR1 SGDLS and CDR2 YYNGEE. This CDR3 spans 14 amino acids. CDR3 protein: CASSVGVDTYEQYF. CDR3 coding DNA: TGTGCCAGCAGCGTAGGGGTCGACACCTACGAGCAGTACTTC.

As DNA, the CDR3 is TGTGCCAGCAGCATAAGACTAGCGGGATTGCCAGATACGCAGTATTTT. Translating gives CASSIRLAGLPDTQYF. The chain joins TRBV5-4 to TRBJ2-3, with 11 positions matching TRBD2. Per the germline V gene, CDR1 is SGHNT and CDR2 is YYREEE (reference sequence). J gave up 4 bases and V 4 bases, and 8 bases lay outside the gene matches. This CDR3 has 16 residues.

The chain recombines TRBV11-1 with TRBJ1-1, with D unresolved. This CDR3 spans 13 amino acids. The V end was cut by 3 bases, the J end by 1 base, with 6 bases between. CDR1 is SGHAT and CDR2 is FQDESV in the germline V gene (reference sequence). CDR3 nucleotides: TGTGCCAGCAGCTTTCACAGGAACACTGAAGCTTTCTTT. Translated: CASSFHRNTEAFF.

The chain employs TRBV2 and TRBJ2-3; 11 bases fit TRBD1. Germline assignment: CDR1 SNHLY and CDR2 FYNNEI. The CDR3 is 14 amino acids. Unmatched junction bases numbered 5, after V lost 7 bases and J lost 5 bases. In DNA, the CDR3 is TGTGCCAGCACGCGGGACAGGGGGAGAGATACGCAGTATTTT. Protein product: CASTRDRGRDTQYF.

The rearrangement uses TRBV15 and TRBJ2-7; 10 bases align to TRBD2. The CDR3 contains 16 residues. With 3 bases clipped from V and 3 bases from J, the junction kept 8 bases outside the gene matches. Germline V gives CDR1 LNHNV, CDR2 YYDKDF (reference sequence). The CDR3 is CATSSASGGRVYEQYF. The CDR3 DNA is TGTGCCACCAGCAGTGCTAGCGGGGGTAGGGTCTACGAGCAGTACTTC.

The rearrangement uses TRBV25-1 and TRBJ1-3; the match to TRBD1 covers 8 bases. In germline, CDR1 is MGHDK, CDR2 SYGVNS. The trim removed 1 base at V and 4 bases at J, leaving 3 bases unmatched. The CDR3 is 15 residues long. CDR3 bases: TGTGCCAGCAGTGAATGGACAGGGCCCGGAAACACCATATATTTT. The encoded protein is CASSEWTGPGNTIYF.

This chain uses TRBV20-1 with TRBJ2-3; D gene unclear. With 7 bases removed from V and 2 bases from J, the gap between germline ends came to 4 bases. CDR3 length equals 10 residues. The germline CDR1 and CDR2 sequences are DFQATT and SNEGSKA (reference sequence). The CDR3 loop reads CSVFTDTQYF. The CDR3 DNA is TGCAGTGTATTCACAGATACGCAGTATTTT.

This clone was seen only a few times. The rearrangement links TRBV7-2 to TRBJ2-1, with D perhaps TRBD1 or TRBD2 (5 bases each). Germline lookup yields CDR1 SGHTA and CDR2 FQGNSA. There are 16 residues in the CDR3. The ends were cut back, 2 bases at V and 1 base at J, with 12 bases in the middle. CDR3: CASSLRRDGSYNEQFF. The CDR3 region has the DNA TGTGCCAGCAGCTTAAGACGGGACGGATCCTACAATGAGCAGTTCTTC. Variable domain in full (rest from reference TRBV7-2 and TRBJ2-1): GAGVSQSPSNKVTEKGKDVELRCDPISGHTALYWYRQSLGQGLEFLIYFQGNSAPDKSGLPSDRFSAERTGGSVSTLTIQRTQQEDSAVYLCASSLRRDGSYNEQFFGPGTRLTVL.

The rearrangement uses TRBV11-1 and TRBJ2-3; D unresolved. Trimming pared 2 bases from V and 0 bases from J, leaving 12 bases between. Looked up from germline, CDR1 is SGHAT and CDR2 is FQDESV (reference sequence). This CDR3 contains 16 residues. The CDR3 sequence is CASSLLGEASTDTQYF. Written as DNA, the CDR3 is TGTGCCAGCAGCTTACTTGGGGAAGCGAGCACAGATACGCAGTATTTT.

This rearrangement joins TRBV6-1 to TRBJ2-1, with TRBD2 identical over 12 bases. CDR3 length equals 15 residues. Losses at the gene ends were 2 bases for V and 6 bases for J; bases not matched to a gene: 2. Germline assignment: CDR1 MNHNS and CDR2 SASEGT. CDR3 nucleotides: TGTGCCAGCAGTGAACTAGCGGGGGGGCCCAATGAGCAGTTCTTC. This translates into CASSELAGGPNEQFF.

The V and J genes are TRBV12-3 or TRBV12-4 and TRBJ1-2; D is possibly TRBD1 (5 bases). The V end was cut by 6 bases, the J end by 8 bases, with 13 bases between. The CDR3 extends over 12 amino acids. CDR3 in DNA: TGTGCCAGCAGCCGAGGGGTAGAGGGCTACACCTTC. Its protein product is CASSRGVEGYTF.

The rearrangement links TRBV3-1 (or the pseudogene TRBV3-2) to TRBJ1-3; TRBD1 matches at 8 bases. Unmatched junction bases numbered 9, after V lost 4 bases and J lost 4 bases. Per germline, CDR1 LGHDT and CDR2 YNNKEL (reference sequence). The CDR3 length is 16 residues. The CDR3 DNA is TGTGCCAGCAGCCCTTCGACAGGGGCGGGGGGAAACACCATATATTTT. It translates to CASSPSTGAGGNTIYF.

The table lists this clone with a count of one. This chain joins TRBV27 and TRBJ2-5, with D perhaps TRBD2 (6 bases). Looked up from germline, CDR1 is MNHEY and CDR2 is SMNVEV (reference sequence). V gave up 3 bases and J gave up 4 bases, with 15 bases separating them. This CDR3 comprises 15 residues. The CDR3 coding sequence is TGTGCCAGCAGTTTTTACGTCGGGGGTACAGAGACCCAGTACTTC. This gives the protein CASSFYVGGTETQYF.

The rearrangement uses TRBV2 and TRBJ2-7; a weak D match, TRBD2 (5 bases). The CDR3 consists of 15 residues. Trimming removed 6 bases at V and 0 bases at J, with 15 bases between. CDR1 is SNHLY, CDR2 FYNNEI, per germline. The CDR3 loop reads CASSLTGSLSYEQYF. CDR3 sequence (DNA): TGTGCCAGCAGCCTCACGGGGTCCCTCTCCTACGAGCAGTACTTC.

The rearrangement links TRBV5-8 to TRBJ1-5; D is possibly TRBD1 (5 bases). The CDR3 sequence is 15 residues long. Trimming pared 3 bases from V and 1 base from J, leaving 11 bases between. CDR1 is SGHTS, CDR2 YDEGEE, per germline. The CDR3: CASSWGGLSNQPQHF. CDR3 DNA: TGTGCCAGCAGCTGGGGGGGTTTGAGCAATCAGCCCCAGCATTTT.

The chain has TRBV2 and TRBJ1-3, with unresolved D. The germline V and J ends were trimmed by 4 bases and 9 bases, with 7 bases remaining between them. From germline, CDR1 is SNHLY and CDR2 FYNNEI. The CDR3 has 11 amino acids. Written as DNA, the CDR3 is TGTGCCAGCAGTGTCTCCAGCACCATATATTTT. It codes for CASSVSSTIYF.

CDR3 region: CASSLDSGAGYTF. CDR3 bases: TGCGCCAGCAGCTTGGACAGCGGGGCCGGCTACACCTTC. The chain couples TRBV5-1 to TRBJ1-2; D possibly corresponds to TRBD1 (5 bases). The germline CDR1 and CDR2 sequences are SGHRS and YFSETQ. The CDR3 is made up of 13 amino acids. V lost 0 bases, J lost 8 bases, and 11 bases lay in between.

V and J are TRBV6-1 and TRBJ2-5; 11 nucleotides agree with TRBD2. Per germline, CDR1 MNHNS and CDR2 SASEGT. CDR3 length: 17 residues. Losses at the gene ends were 1 base for V and 6 bases for J; bases not matched to a gene: 10. This chain's CDR3 is CASSEGLAGGFGKTQYF. In nucleotides, the CDR3 is TGTGCCAGCAGTGAAGGGCTAGCGGGAGGTTTTGGGAAGACCCAGTACTTC.

CDR3 region: CASKGQGIQPQHF. CDR3 nucleotide sequence: TGTGCCAGTAAGGGACAGGGGATTCAGCCCCAGCATTTT. The chain combines TRBV19 with TRBJ1-5; the match to TRBD1 covers 10 bases. V shed 7 bases, J shed 6 bases, and the junction held 3 bases outside the gene matches. The CDR3 covers 13 residues. Germline V CDR1 and CDR2: LNHDA, SQIVND (reference sequence).

This clone came up a few times. The genes are TRBV5-4 and TRBJ1-2; weak D call: TRBD1 (6 bases). The CDR3 extends over 15 amino acids. The germline V gene has CDR1 SGHNT and CDR2 YYREEE (reference sequence). The V gene lost 3 bases and the J gene lost 2 bases, with 14 bases spanning the gap. The CDR3 loop is CASSWGGSINYGYTF. CDR3 sequence (DNA): TGTGCCAGCAGCTGGGGGGGCAGTATAAACTATGGCTACACCTTC.

V gene TRBV4-1 combines with J gene TRBJ2-3; D not resolved. Trimming took 1 base from V and 2 from J, leaving 13 bases between them. Germline V gene lookup returns CDR1 MGHRA and CDR2 YSYEKL. CDR3 size: 16 residues. The CDR3 DNA follows: TGCGCCAGCAGCCAAGGAGAGGTTAGCCTCACAGATACGCAGTATTTT. It specifies CASSQGEVSLTDTQYF.

V gene TRBV5-1 combines with J gene TRBJ2-7, with 10 bases identical to TRBD1. Germline values: CDR1 SGHRS, CDR2 YFSETQ. V lost 5 bases and J lost 6; bases outside the gene matches: 14. This CDR3 has 16 residues. The CDR3 DNA sequence: TGCGCCAGCAGGGCTGGGGGACAGGGGATTTTGGGCGAGCAGTACTTC. Amino acid sequence: CASRAGGQGILGEQYF.

CDR3 nucleotides: TGTGCCACCAGCAGGGACCTCGGCAGGCAAGAGACCCAGTACTTC. This sequence encodes CATSRDLGRQETQYF. J is TRBJ2-5 and V is TRBV15; unclear D gene. V was shortened by 3 bases and J by 2 bases, with 13 bases between the two germline ends. CDR1 and CDR2 from the germline V gene are LNHNV and YYDKDF (reference sequence). The CDR3 has 15 amino acids.

The DNA of the CDR3 is TGTGCCAGCGCCCTAGGACAGGGGGACAGCTCCTATAATTCACCCCTCCACTTT. Its translation is CASALGQGDSSYNSPLHF. The chain carries TRBV25-1 and TRBJ1-6; 10 nucleotides align to TRBD1. The CDR3 is made up of 18 amino acids. Per the germline V gene, CDR1 is MGHDK and CDR2 is SYGVNS. V lost 8 bases to trimming and J lost 0 bases; unmatched junction nucleotides: 10.

This clone appeared once. This chain joins TRBV10-3 and TRBJ2-5, with D unclear. Germline loops: CDR1 ENHRY, CDR2 SYGVKD. The CDR3 contains 13 residues. Trimming left V 1 base short and J 3 bases short, with 6 bases between. The CDR3 bases are TGTGCCATCAGTGAGTTTGAAGAAGAGACCCAGTACTTC. Its protein product is CAISEFEEETQYF.